This T cell receptor (beta chain) was retrieved from a study of blood T cell repertoires in COVID-19. About the study: The United States, Italy and Spain supplied acute and convalescent COVID-19 samples. PBMCs, B-cell-depleted T cells, or T cells provided the cDNA or gDNA that made up the material.

Using immunoSEQ multiplex PCR, the repertoire was profiled, and TCRdb retains in-frame clones only, with some absent. The sample consists of some 290,000 clones, 70% to 90% of them appearing once. Germline V gives CDR1 MGHRA, CDR2 YSYEKL. This CDR3 contains 14 residues. V dropped 4 bases and J dropped 3; count of bases not matched to a gene: 5. In Seattle, patients joined the study during active infection and were tracked longitudinally. This rearrangement joins TRBV4-1 to TRBJ2-7; TRBD2 aligns across 8 bases. This TCR was recovered from a woman in her twenties or thirties with COVID-19, enrolled during active disease. The sequencing input was peripheral blood. The CDR3 region has the DNA TGCGCCAGCAGCCCTGCGGGGGGAAACTACGAGCAGTACTTC. This codes for CASSPAGGNYEQYF.